This T cell receptor (beta chain) was captured in a study of CD8 T cells in Susac syndrome. CDR1 is SNHLY, CDR2 FYNNEI, per germline. The CDR3 spans 13 residues. V lost 2 bases to trimming and J lost 6 bases, with 10 bases between them. Random hexamers were used to reverse transcribe 0.5 to 1 ug of RNA. In TCRdb, the immunoSEQ multiplex PCR reads were re-called with MiXCR into one record per CDR3 protein. The sample has 150,000 to 200,000 distinct CDR3 sequences, roughly nine tenths seen once. This clonotype originated in a human donor with Susac syndrome. The rearrangement joins TRBV2 to TRBJ1-2; D may be TRBD1 (5 bases). Sequenced material: CD4+ T cells from PBMCs. The chain's CDR3 is CASSETQANGYTF. As DNA, the CDR3 is TGTGCCAGCAGTGAAACACAGGCTAATGGCTACACCTTC.